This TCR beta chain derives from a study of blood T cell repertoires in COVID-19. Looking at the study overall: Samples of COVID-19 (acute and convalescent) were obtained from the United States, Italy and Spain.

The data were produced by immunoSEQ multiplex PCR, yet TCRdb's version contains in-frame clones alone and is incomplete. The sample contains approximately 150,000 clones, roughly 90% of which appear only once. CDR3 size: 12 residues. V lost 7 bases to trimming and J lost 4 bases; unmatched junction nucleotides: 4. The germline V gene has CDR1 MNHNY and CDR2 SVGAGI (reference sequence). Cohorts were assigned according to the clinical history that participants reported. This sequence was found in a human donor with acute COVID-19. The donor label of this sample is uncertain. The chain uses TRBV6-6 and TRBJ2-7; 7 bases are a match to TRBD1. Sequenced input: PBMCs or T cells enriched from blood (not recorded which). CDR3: CASTDRRYEQYF. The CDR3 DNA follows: TGTGCCAGCACGGACAGGAGATACGAGCAGTACTTC.